This T cell receptor beta chain was documented in a study of T-cell reconstitution after alpha-beta-depleted transplantation in children (dated by TCRdb to the mid-2010s). Study-level background: Using TCR repertoire profiling, the study quantitatively followed how T-cell immune reconstitution unfolded in children after TCRalphabeta/CD19-depleted allogeneic hematopoietic cell transplantation.

Receptor libraries were prepared by PCR. Reads for this sample came from an Illumina HiSeq 2500. TCR library preparation used molecular barcoding, with unique molecular identifiers applied to normalize quantification of the TCRbeta repertoire. Using fastp at Q25 and MiXCR, TCRdb reprocessed the public reads and kept productive beta chains. Rows matching on CDR3 protein sequence are summarized as one entry with the most common DNA and genes. This sample comprises approximately 390,000 distinct CDR3 sequences, roughly 11% of them detected only once. Jointly, the top ten make up roughly 5.1% of the sample. Comment on this clonotype: Its antigen is currently not known. The input lacks base qualities; no much larger clone sits a single base away.

The sequence came from a human donor who donated a stem cell graft to a child with acute myeloid leukemia. This specimen consisted of PBMCs from the stem cell graft donor, obtained from the stem cell graft.

The CDR3 sequence is CASSLAPSGRGEDTQYF. The DNA sequence is given as TGCGCCAGCAGCTTGGCCCCGTCCGGCAGGGGTGAGGATACGCAGTATTTT. The chain couples TRBV5-1 to TRBJ2-3; D gene: possibly TRBD1, on 6 matching bases. Trimming costs V 0 bases and J 6 bases, and their ends lie 20 bases apart. Via the germline V gene, CDR1 is SGHRS and CDR2 YFSETQ. The CDR3 contains 17 residues, cysteine and phenylalanine counted. The retained sequence is limited to the CDR3, 51 bases, with the frame set at the first base.